These T cell receptor beta chains were read from a single sample in a study of T cells in localized non-small cell lung cancer. Libraries were prepared by immunoSEQ multiplex PCR; TCRdb keeps only in-frame clonotypes and omits some of them. The sample has approximately 12,000 clones, around 83% seen once. Sequenced material: peripheral blood, taken before any cancer treatment. Every receptor here comes from a male donor older than 55 with stage I lung adenocarcinoma. CDR3s include the opening cysteine and the closing phenylalanine or tryptophan. The D gene is left open where the match is weak. Clone size appears in some rows only: once, few, many, or a class for an expanded clone.

j_call d_call v_call clone_size cdr3_nt cdr3_aa
TRBJ2-5 NA TRBV11-2 NA TGTGCCAGCGGTAACGAGGGAAGGGGCCAGTACTTC CASGNEGRGQYF
TRBJ1-1 TRBD1 TRBV4-3 NA TGCGCCAGCAGCCGAGAGGGGGCCACTGAAGCTTTCTTT CASSREGATEAFF
TRBJ2-7 TRBD1 TRBV28 NA TGTGCCAGCAGACTGGACAGGGCCAGTTCCTACGAGCAGTACTTC CASRLDRASSYEQYF
TRBJ1-5 NA TRBV6-1 NA TGTGCCAGCAGTGAACGGGGACAAAACAATCAGCCCCAGCATTTT CASSERGQNNQPQHF
TRBJ2-3 TRBD2 TRBV6-4 few TGTGCCAGCAGTGATCAAGCGGGGGAAGGGGATACGCAGTATTTT CASSDQAGEGDTQYF
TRBJ2-7 TRBD1 TRBV5-1 NA TGCGCCAGCAGCTTACTGACAGGGGGATGGGAGCAGTACTTC CASSLLTGGWEQYF
TRBJ1-5 NA TRBV10-1 once TGCGCCAGAAACCTAGGACGATCGGACCGCAATAGCAATCAGCCCCAGCATTTT CARNLGRSDRNSNQPQHF
TRBJ1-4 NA TRBV25-1 NA TGTGCCAGCAGTGAGATCAGGGGTGAAAAACTGTTTTTT CASSEIRGEKLFF
TRBJ1-2 TRBD1 TRBV30 once TGTGCCTGGAGTTCCGGACAGGACTATGGCTACACCTTC CAWSSGQDYGYTF
TRBJ2-2 NA TRBV15 NA TGTGCCACCAGCAGAGAGGCGGTGAACACCGGGGAGCTGTTTTTT CATSREAVNTGELFF
TRBJ2-2 TRBD2 TRBV18 few TGTGCCAGCTCATCGGTGACTAGCGGGATGAACACCGGGGAGCTGTTTTTT CASSSVTSGMNTGELFF
TRBJ1-1 NA TRBV29-1 NA TGCAGCGTTGAAGAAGTCCCGGCGGCTTTCTTT CSVEEVPAAFF
TRBJ2-2 NA TRBV14 NA TGTGCCAGCAGCGGTAGCGGGAACACCGGGGAGCTGTTTTTT CASSGSGNTGELFF
TRBJ1-4 TRBD1 TRBV5-1 NA TGCGCCAGCAGCGCCCGACAGGGGGAAAAACTGTTTTTT CASSARQGEKLFF
TRBJ1-4 TRBD1 TRBV2 once TGTGCCAGCAGTGAGCAGGGACAGGGGACCTCAAAACTGTTTTTT CASSEQGQGTSKLFF
TRBJ2-1 TRBD2 TRBV7-2 NA TGTGCCAGCAGCAGACTAGCGGGAGGTTCGGATGAGCAGTTCTTC CASSRLAGGSDEQFF
TRBJ1-5 TRBD1 TRBV28 NA TGTGCCAGCAGTGGGACAGGGGCGGGGTATAGCAATCAGCCCCAGCATTTT CASSGTGAGYSNQPQHF
TRBJ1-2 TRBD1 TRBV5-6 NA TGTGCCAGCAGCCTAGGACAGGGTGGCTACTATGGCTACACCTTC CASSLGQGGYYGYTF
TRBJ2-7 NA TRBV2 NA TGTGCCAGCAGTGAACGAATAGGGGCAGTCTACGAGCAGTACTTC CASSERIGAVYEQYF
TRBJ2-1 TRBD2 TRBV10-3 NA TGTGCCATCAGTGAGTCGTCTAGCGGGAGACGGGATGAGCAGTTCTTC CAISESSSGRRDEQFF
TRBJ2-3 TRBD2 TRBV4-1 NA TGCGCCAGCAGCCAAGATTGGGTCGGCGGGAGGGGGGCAGATACGCAGTATTTT CASSQDWVGGRGADTQYF
TRBJ1-4 NA TRBV5-5 NA TGTGCCAGCAGCTTGGTAGGAGGGGCACCTAATGAAAAACTGTTTTTT CASSLVGGAPNEKLFF
TRBJ1-1 TRBD1 TRBV5-1 NA TGCGCCAGCAGCGTCCAGGGGGAATATACTGAAGCTTTCTTT CASSVQGEYTEAFF
TRBJ1-5 TRBD1 TRBV6-6 NA TGTGCCAGCATGTACAGACAGGGGGGCCCTAATCAGCCCCAGCATTTT CASMYRQGGPNQPQHF
TRBJ1-1 TRBD1 TRBV28 NA TGTGCCAGCAGTCCAGGTAGGACAGGGAAGAACACTGAAGCTTTCTTT CASSPGRTGKNTEAFF
TRBJ1-1 NA TRBV9 few TGTGCCAGCAGCGTAGTAGCAGGGGCCACTGAAGCTTTCTTT CASSVVAGATEAFF
TRBJ1-2 NA TRBV7-9 once TGTGCCAGCAGCCGTGAGGGGGGAAGCTCACAAGGAACCTTC CASSREGGSSQGTF
TRBJ2-2 TRBD1 TRBV5-6 NA TGTGCCAGCAGTACCCCGGGACAGGGAACCGGGGAGCTGTTTTTT CASSTPGQGTGELFF
TRBJ2-5 NA TRBV5-1 NA TGCGCCAGCAGCTTGAGGCAGCAGGAGACCCAGTACTTC CASSLRQQETQYF
TRBJ2-7 TRBD2 TRBV6-1 NA TGTGCCAGCAGTGTAAAAATCCGAGCGGGGCCCTACGAGCAGTACTTC CASSVKIRAGPYEQYF
TRBJ2-7 NA TRBV19 NA TGTGCCAGTAGTATAGCGGGCGAGCAGTACTTC CASSIAGEQYF